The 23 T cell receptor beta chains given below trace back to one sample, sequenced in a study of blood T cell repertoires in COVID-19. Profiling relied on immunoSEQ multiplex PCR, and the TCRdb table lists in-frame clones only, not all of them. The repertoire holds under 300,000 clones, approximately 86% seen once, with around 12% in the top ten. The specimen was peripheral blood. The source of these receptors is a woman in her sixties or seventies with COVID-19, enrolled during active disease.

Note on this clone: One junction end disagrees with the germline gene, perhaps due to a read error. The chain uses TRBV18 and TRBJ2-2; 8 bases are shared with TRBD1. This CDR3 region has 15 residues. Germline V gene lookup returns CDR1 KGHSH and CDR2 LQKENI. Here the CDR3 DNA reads TGTGCCACCTCAAGGGAGACAGGGGTCTCCGGGGAGCTGTTTTTT. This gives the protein CATSRETGVSGELFF.

The CDR3 region has the DNA TGTGCCAGCAGCTTGCGAGCTGAAGAAAAACTGTTTTTT. Its translation: CASSLRAEEKLFF. V usage is TRBV5-6 and J usage is TRBJ1-4, with D uncertain. Looked up from germline, CDR1 is SGHDT and CDR2 is YYEEEE. V lost 1 base, J lost 8 bases, and 9 bases lay in between. This CDR3 comprises 13 residues.

In DNA form, the CDR3 reads TGCGCCAGCAGCTTGATACAGGGGGCCGCCTACGAGCAGTACTTC. This encodes CASSLIQGAAYEQYF. J is TRBJ2-7 and V is TRBV5-1, with 9 bases fitting TRBD1. The CDR3 has 15 residues. The junction had 4 bases not matched to a gene; V was cut back by 1 base and J by 2 bases. CDR1 and CDR2 (germline): SGHRS, YFSETQ.

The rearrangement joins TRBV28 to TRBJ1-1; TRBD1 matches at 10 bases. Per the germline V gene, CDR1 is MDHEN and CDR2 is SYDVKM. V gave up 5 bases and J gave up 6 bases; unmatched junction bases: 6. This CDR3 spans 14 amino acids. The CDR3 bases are TGTGCCAGCAGTATCAGCGGGACAGGGGCTGAAGCTTTCTTT. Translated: CASSISGTGAEAFF.

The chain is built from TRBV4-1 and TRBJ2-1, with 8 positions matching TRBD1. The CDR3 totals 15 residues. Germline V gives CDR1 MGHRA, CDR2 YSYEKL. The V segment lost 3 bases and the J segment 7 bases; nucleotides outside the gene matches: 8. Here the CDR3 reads CASSQGKDRANEQFF. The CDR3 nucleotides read TGCGCCAGCAGCCAGGGAAAGGACAGGGCGAATGAGCAGTTCTTC.

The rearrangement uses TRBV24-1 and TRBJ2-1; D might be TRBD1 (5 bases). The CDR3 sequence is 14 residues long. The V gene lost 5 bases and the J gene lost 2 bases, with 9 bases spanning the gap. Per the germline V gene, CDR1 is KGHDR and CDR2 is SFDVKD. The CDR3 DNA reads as TGTGCCACCAGTGTAAAGGGGCCCTACAATGAGCAGTTCTTC. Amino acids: CATSVKGPYNEQFF.

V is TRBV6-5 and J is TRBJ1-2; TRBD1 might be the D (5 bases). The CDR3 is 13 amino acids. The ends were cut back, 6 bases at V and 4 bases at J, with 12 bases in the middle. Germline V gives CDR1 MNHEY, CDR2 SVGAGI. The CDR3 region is CASSQGTGYGYTF. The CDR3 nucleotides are TGTGCCAGCAGCCAGGGAACAGGCTATGGCTACACCTTC.

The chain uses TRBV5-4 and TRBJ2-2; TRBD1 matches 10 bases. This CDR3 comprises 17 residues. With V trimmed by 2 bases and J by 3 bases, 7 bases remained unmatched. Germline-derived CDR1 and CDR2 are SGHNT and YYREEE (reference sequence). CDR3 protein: CASSLAPGQGYTGELFF. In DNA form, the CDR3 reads TGTGCCAGCAGCTTAGCTCCGGGACAGGGGTACACCGGGGAGCTGTTTTTT.

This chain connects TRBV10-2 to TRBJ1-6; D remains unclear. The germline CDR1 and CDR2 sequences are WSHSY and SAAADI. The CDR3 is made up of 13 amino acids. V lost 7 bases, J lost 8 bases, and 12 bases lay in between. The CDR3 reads CASMETRDSPLHF. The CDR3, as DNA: TGCGCCAGCATGGAAACTAGGGATTCACCCCTCCACTTT.

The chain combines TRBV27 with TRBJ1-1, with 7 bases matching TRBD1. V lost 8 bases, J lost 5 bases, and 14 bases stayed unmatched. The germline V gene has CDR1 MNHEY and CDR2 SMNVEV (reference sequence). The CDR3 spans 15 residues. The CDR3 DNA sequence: TGTGCCAGCGGTCTACAACCGACAGGGAGGACTGAAGCTTTCTTT. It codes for CASGLQPTGRTEAFF.

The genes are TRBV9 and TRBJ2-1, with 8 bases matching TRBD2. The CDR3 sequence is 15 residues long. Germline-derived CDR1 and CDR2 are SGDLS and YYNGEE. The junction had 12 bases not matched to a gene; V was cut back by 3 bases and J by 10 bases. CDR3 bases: TGTGCCAGCAGCGCCCTCACTAGCGGACTGGGGGAGCAGTTCTTC. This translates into CASSALTSGLGEQFF.

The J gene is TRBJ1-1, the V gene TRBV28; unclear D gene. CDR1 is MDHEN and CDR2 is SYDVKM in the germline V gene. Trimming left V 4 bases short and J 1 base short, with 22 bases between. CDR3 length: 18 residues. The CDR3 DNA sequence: TGTGCCAGCAGTTCATCGGCGGGCTCCGACTTTCGGAACACTGAAGCTTTCTTT. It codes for CASSSSAGSDFRNTEAFF.

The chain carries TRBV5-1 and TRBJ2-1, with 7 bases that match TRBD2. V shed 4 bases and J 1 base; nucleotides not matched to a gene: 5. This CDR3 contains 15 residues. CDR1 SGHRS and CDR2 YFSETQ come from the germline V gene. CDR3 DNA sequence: TGCGCCAGCAGCCCTCGGGGGGAGTCCTACAATGAGCAGTTCTTC. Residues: CASSPRGESYNEQFF.

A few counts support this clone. The DNA of the CDR3 is TGTGCCAGTAGTATAGATGGGACAGGAGCATATAATTCACCCCTCCACTTT. The encoded protein is CASSIDGTGAYNSPLHF. V and J are TRBV19 and TRBJ1-6; 8 positions match TRBD1. From germline, CDR1 is LNHDA and CDR2 SQIVND (reference sequence). V gave up 0 bases and J gave up 4 bases; unmatched junction bases: 5. The CDR3 runs to 17 residues.

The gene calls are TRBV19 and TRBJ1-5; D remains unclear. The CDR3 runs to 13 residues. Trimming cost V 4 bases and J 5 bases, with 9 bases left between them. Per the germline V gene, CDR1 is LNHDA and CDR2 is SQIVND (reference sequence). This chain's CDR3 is CASSTFGDQPQHF. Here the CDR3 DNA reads TGTGCCAGTAGTACGTTCGGGGATCAGCCCCAGCATTTT. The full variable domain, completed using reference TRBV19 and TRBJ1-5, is DGGITQSPKYLFRKEGQNVTLSCEQNLNHDAMYWYRQDPGQGLRLIYYSQIVNDFQKGDIAEGYSVSREKKESFPLTVTSAQKNPTAFYLCASSTFGDQPQHFGDGTRLSIL.

In nucleotides, the CDR3 is TGTGCCAGCAGCTTAACAATCAAAACCCACTATGGCTACACCTTC. Translation gives CASSLTIKTHYGYTF. The genes are TRBV7-2 and TRBJ1-2; D ambiguous. V dropped 2 bases and J dropped 3 bases, with 13 bases sitting between them. The CDR3 is 15 amino acids. In germline, CDR1 is SGHTA, CDR2 FQGNSA.

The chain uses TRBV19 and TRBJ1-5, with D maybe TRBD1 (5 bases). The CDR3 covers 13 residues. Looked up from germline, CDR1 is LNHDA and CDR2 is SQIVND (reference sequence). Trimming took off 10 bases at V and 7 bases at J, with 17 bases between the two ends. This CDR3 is CAISGREGQPQHF. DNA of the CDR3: TGTGCCATCTCAGGGAGGGAGGGGCAGCCCCAGCATTTT.

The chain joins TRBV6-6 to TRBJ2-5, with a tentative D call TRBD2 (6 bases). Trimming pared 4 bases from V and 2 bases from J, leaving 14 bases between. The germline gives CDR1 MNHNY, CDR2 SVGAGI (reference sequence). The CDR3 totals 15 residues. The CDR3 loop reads CASSSGLRRQETQYF. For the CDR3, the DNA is TGTGCCAGCAGTTCGGGACTCAGGAGGCAAGAGACCCAGTACTTC.

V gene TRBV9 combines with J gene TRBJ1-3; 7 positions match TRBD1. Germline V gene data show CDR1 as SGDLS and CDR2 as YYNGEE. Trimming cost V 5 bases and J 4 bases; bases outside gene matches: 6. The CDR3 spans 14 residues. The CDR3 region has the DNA TGTGCCAGCAGTGATACAGGGGTCGGAAACACCATATATTTT. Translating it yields CASSDTGVGNTIYF.

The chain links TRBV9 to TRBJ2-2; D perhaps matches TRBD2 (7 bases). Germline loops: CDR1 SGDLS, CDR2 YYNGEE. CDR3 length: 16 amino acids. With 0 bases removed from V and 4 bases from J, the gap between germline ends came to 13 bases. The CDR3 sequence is CASSVVGGAGTGELFF. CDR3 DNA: TGTGCCAGCAGCGTAGTTGGGGGGGCTGGCACCGGGGAGCTGTTTTTT.

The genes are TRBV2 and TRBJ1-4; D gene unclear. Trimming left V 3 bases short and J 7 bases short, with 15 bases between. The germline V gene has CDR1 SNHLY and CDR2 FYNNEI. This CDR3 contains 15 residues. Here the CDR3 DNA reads TGTGCCAGCAGTGAGAGGAGGGCTGAGGGTGAAAAACTGTTTTTT. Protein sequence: CASSERRAEGEKLFF. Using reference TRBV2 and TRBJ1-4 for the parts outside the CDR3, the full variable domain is EPEVTQTPSHQVTQMGQEVILRCVPISNHLYFYWYRQILGQKVEFLVSFYNNEISEKSEIFDDQFSVERPDGSNFTLKIRSTKLEDSAMYFCASSERRAEGEKLFFGSGTQLSVL.

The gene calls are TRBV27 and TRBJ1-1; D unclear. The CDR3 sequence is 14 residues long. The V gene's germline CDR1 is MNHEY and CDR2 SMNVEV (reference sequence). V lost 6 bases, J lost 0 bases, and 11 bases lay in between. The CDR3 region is CASRTDSMNTEAFF. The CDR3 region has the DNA TGTGCCAGCAGAACAGATTCCATGAACACTGAAGCTTTCTTT.

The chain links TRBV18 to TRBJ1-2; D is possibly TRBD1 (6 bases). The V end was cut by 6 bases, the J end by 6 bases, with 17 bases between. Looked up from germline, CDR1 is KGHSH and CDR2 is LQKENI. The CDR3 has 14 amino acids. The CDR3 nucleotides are TGTGCCAGCTCGCCGGGACACCTCTCACATGGCTACACCTTC. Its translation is CASSPGHLSHGYTF.